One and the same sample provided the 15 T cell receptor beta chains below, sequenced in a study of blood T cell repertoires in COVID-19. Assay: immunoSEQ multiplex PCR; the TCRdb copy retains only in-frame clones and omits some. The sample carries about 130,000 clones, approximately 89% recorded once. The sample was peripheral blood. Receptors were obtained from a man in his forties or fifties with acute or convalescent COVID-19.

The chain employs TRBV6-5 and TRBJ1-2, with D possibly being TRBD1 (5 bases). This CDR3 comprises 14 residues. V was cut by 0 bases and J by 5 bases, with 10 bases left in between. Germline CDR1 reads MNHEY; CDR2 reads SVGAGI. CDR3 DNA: TGTGCCAGCAGTTACTCCCCGGGGGAGTATGGCTACACCTTC. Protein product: CASSYSPGEYGYTF.

In DNA form, the CDR3 reads TGTGCCACCGGACAGGGGGCCTATGGCTACACCTTC. This sequence encodes CATGQGAYGYTF. The chain is built from TRBV10-3 and TRBJ1-2; 11 bases map to TRBD1. CDR1 and CDR2 (germline): ENHRY, SYGVKD. The CDR3 sequence is 12 residues long. V shed 10 bases and J 4 bases; nucleotides not matched to a gene: 2.

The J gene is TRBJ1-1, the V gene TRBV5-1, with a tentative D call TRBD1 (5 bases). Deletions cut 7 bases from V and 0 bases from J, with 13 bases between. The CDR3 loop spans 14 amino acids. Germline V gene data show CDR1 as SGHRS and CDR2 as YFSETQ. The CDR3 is CASAYPTVNTEAFF. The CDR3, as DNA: TGCGCCAGCGCTTACCCGACAGTGAACACTGAAGCTTTCTTT. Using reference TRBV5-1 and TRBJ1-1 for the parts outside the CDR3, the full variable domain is KAGVTQTPRYLIKTRGQQVTLSCSPISGHRSVSWYQQTPGQGLQFLFEYFSETQRNKGNFPGRFSGRQFSNSRSEMNVSTLELGDSALYLCASAYPTVNTEAFFGQGTRLTVV.

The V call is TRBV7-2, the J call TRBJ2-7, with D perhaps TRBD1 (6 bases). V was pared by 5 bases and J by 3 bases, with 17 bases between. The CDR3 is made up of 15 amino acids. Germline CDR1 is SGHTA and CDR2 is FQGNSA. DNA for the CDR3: TGTGCCAGCAGCCCAGGGGCCCGAGGCAGCTACGAGCAGTACTTC. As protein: CASSPGARGSYEQYF. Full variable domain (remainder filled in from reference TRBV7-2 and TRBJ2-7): GAGVSQSPSNKVTEKGKDVELRCDPISGHTALYWYRQSLGQGLEFLIYFQGNSAPDKSGLPSDRFSAERTGGSVSTLTIQRTQQEDSAVYLCASSPGARGSYEQYFGPGTRLTVT.

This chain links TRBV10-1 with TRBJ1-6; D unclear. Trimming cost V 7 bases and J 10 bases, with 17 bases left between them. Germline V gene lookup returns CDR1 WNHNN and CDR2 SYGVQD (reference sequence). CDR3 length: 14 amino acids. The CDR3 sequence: CASIRHPFRSPLHF. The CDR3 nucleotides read TGCGCCAGCATCAGACACCCCTTCCGGTCACCCCTCCACTTT.

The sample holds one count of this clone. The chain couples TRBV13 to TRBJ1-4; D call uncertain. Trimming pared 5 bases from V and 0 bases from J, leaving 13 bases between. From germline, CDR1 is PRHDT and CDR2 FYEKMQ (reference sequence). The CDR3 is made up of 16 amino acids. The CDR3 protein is CASSRTAPATNEKLFF. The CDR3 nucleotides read TGTGCCAGCAGCCGTACAGCACCAGCAACTAATGAAAAACTGTTTTTT. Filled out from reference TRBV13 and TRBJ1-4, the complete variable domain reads AAGVIQSPRHLIKEKRETATLKCYPIPRHDTVYWYQQGPGQDPQFLISFYEKMQSDKGSIPDRFSAQQFSDYHSELNMSSLELGDSALYFCASSRTAPATNEKLFFGSGTQLSVL.

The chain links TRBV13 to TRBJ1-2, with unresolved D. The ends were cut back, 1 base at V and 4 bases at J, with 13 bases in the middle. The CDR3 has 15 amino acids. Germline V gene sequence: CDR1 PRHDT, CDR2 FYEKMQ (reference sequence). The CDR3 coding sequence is TGTGCCAGCAGCTTAGTCGGTTCGGGTGGCTATGGCTACACCTTC. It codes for CASSLVGSGGYGYTF.

CDR3 coding DNA: TGTGCCAGCTCCCTCGGACAGTCCCGGAACACTGAAGCTTTCTTT. This encodes CASSLGQSRNTEAFF. The chain recombines TRBV18 with TRBJ1-1; TRBD1 might be the D (6 bases). CDR1 and CDR2 (germline): KGHSH, LQKENI. V was trimmed by 6 bases and J by 1 base, leaving 15 bases between them. The CDR3 sequence is 15 residues long.

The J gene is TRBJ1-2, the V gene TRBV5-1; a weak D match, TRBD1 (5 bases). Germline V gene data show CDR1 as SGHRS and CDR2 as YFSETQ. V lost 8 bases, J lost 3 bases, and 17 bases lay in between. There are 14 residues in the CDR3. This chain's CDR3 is CASSPGDGDYGYTF. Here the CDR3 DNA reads TGCGCCAGTTCTCCGGGGGATGGTGACTATGGCTACACCTTC.

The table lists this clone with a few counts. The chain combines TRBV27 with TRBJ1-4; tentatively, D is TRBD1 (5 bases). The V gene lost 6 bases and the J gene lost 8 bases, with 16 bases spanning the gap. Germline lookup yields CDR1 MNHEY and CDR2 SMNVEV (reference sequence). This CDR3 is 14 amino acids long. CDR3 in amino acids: CASRPLGDGEKLFF. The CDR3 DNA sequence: TGTGCCAGCAGGCCTTTAGGGGATGGAGAAAAACTGTTTTTT.

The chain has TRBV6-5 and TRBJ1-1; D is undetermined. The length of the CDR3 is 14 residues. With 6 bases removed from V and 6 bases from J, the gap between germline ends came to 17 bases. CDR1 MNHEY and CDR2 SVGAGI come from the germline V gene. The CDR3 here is CASRLVPRSAEAFF. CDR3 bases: TGTGCCAGCAGACTCGTCCCGCGGAGCGCTGAAGCTTTCTTT.

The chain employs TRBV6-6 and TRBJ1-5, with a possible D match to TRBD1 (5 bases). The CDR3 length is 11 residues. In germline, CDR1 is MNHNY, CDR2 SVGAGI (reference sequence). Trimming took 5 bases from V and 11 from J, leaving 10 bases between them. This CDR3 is CASSPSRAQHF. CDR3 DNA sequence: TGTGCCAGCAGTCCCTCCAGGGCCCAGCATTTT.

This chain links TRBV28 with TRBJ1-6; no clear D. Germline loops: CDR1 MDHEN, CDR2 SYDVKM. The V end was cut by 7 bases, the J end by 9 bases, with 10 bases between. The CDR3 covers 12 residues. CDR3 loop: CASTPGVSPLHF. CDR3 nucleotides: TGTGCCAGCACCCCTGGAGTTTCACCCCTCCACTTT.

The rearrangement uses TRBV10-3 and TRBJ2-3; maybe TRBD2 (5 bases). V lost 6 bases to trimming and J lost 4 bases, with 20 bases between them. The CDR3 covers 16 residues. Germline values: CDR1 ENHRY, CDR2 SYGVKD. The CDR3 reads CAISSGLAKSADTQYF. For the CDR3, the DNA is TGTGCCATCAGCTCGGGGTTGGCTAAGTCCGCAGATACGCAGTATTTT.

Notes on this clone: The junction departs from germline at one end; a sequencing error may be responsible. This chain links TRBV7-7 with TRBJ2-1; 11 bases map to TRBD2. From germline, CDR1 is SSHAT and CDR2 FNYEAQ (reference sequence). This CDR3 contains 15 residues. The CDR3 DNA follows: TGTGCTAGCAGCTTGACTAGCGGGATGGACAATGAGCAGTTCTTC. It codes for CASSLTSGMDNEQFF.